The 5 T cell receptor beta chains presented below share a single source sample, sequenced in a study of blood T cell repertoires in COVID-19. Here immunoSEQ multiplex PCR was the method, and the copy in TCRdb shows in-frame clones only, minus some. The sample carries 150,000 to 200,000 clones, roughly 90% recorded once. Sequencing input: peripheral blood. The receptors stem from a man aged 18 to 30 with COVID-19, enrolled during active disease.

The V gene is TRBV5-6, the J gene TRBJ2-6; D ambiguous. V lost 0 bases, J lost 2 bases, and 9 bases lay in between. The length of the CDR3 is 16 residues. Looked up from germline, CDR1 is SGHDT and CDR2 is YYEEEE. In DNA, the CDR3 is TGTGCCAGCAGCTTGGACAGAAACCCTGGGGCCAACGTCCTGACTTTC. It codes for CASSLDRNPGANVLTF.

J is TRBJ2-3 and V is TRBV7-9; D might be TRBD2 (6 bases). V was trimmed by 5 bases and J by 4 bases, leaving 25 bases between them. The germline gives CDR1 SEHNR, CDR2 FQNEAQ (reference sequence). This CDR3 has 18 residues. Written as DNA, the CDR3 is TGTGCCAGCAGCCCAAGGGAGAGGGGACTCCTACGCCCAGATACGCAGTATTTT. It yields the protein CASSPRERGLLRPDTQYF.

The chain is built from TRBV9 and TRBJ2-1; the D is unclear. Germline-derived CDR1 and CDR2 are SGDLS and YYNGEE. The V gene lost 0 bases and the J gene lost 4 bases, with 8 bases spanning the gap. The CDR3 runs 14 residues. The CDR3 DNA reads TGTGCCAGCAGCGTAGGGGCAGATTACAATGAGCAGTTCTTC. Protein product: CASSVGADYNEQFF. The entire variable domain, with the rest obtained from reference TRBV9 and TRBJ2-1, is as follows: DSGVTQTPKHLITATGQRVTLRCSPRSGDLSVYWYQQSLDQGLQFLIQYYNGEERAKGNILERFSAQQFPDLHSELNLSSLELGDSALYFCASSVGADYNEQFFGPGTRLTVL.

This clone was seen just once. The chain carries TRBV29-1 and TRBJ2-2; 8 nucleotides agree with TRBD2. V gave up 5 bases and J gave up 1 base; unmatched junction bases: 3. Germline V gene sequence: CDR1 SQVTM, CDR2 ANQGSEA. The CDR3 totals 14 residues. This CDR3 reads CSVSGGLNTGELFF. CDR3 sequence (DNA): TGCAGCGTTAGCGGGGGATTGAACACCGGGGAGCTGTTTTTT.

The rearrangement uses TRBV6-5 and TRBJ1-6; D gene ambiguous. The CDR3 loop spans 15 amino acids. V was cut by 8 bases and J by 0 bases, with 11 bases left in between. Germline values: CDR1 MNHEY, CDR2 SVGAGI. For the CDR3, the DNA is TGTGCCAGCTACTCCGGGAGCTCCTATAATTCACCCCTCCACTTT. Protein product: CASYSGSSYNSPLHF.